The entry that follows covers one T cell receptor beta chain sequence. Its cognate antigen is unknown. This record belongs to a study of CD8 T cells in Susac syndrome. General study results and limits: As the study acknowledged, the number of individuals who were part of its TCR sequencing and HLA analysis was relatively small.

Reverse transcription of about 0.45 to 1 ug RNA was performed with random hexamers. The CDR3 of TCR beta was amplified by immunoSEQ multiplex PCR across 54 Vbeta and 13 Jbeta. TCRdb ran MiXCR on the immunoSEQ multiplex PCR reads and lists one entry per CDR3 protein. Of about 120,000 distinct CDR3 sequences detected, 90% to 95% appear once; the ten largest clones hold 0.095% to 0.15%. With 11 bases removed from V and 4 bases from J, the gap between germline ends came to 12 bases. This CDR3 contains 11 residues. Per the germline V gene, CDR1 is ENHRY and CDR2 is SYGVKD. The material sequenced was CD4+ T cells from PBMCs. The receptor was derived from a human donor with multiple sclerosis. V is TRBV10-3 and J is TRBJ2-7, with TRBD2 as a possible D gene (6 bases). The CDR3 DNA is TGTGCCTCTCGGGGGTCTTACGAGCAGTACTTC. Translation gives CASRGSYEQYF.